This record covers a single TCR beta chain. The authors ran a second PCR of roughly 6 to 12 cycles using a sample-barcoded 5' primer and a J-beta primer mix. TCRdb re-analysed the 5' RACE reads in MiXCR, keeping a single row per CDR3 protein. The table records 650,000 to 1,000,000 distinct CDR3 sequences, around half of them present only once. The data originate from a study of blood T cells in healthy people across ages. Sequencing input: blood. This sequence originates from a man older than 75 in good health.

In nucleotides, the CDR3 is TGTGCCAGCAGGCCAGGGGGCAGGGCGGTCAATGAGCAGTTCTTC. It yields the protein CASRPGGRAVNEQFF. V gene TRBV12-3 or TRBV12-4 combines with J gene TRBJ2-1; 8 bases agree with TRBD1. The CDR3 loop spans 15 amino acids. The V and J ends lost 6 bases and 6 bases, in that order; junction bases with no gene match: 10.